The TCR beta chain under discussion was sequenced for a study of HIV-infected patients and healthy controls. General study results and limits: MAIT alpha-chain CDR3s were frequent in healthy controls, depleted in HIV+.

Turning to this clonotype: Antigen: not known.

V was shortened by 2 bases and J by 3 bases, with 11 bases between the two germline ends. Germline CDR1 reads KGHSH; CDR2 reads LQKENI. The CDR3 spans 15 residues. All unsorted peripheral T cells were captured because whole blood was used without fractionation. cDNA was made from about 500 ng RNA using alpha and beta constant primers. Alpha and beta chain libraries were made separately by chain-specific third strand synthesis with multiplexing indices. TCRdb processed the 5' RACE reads anew with MiXCR; each CDR3 protein has one entry. The table shows about 7,800 distinct CDR3 sequences, with 5% to 6.5% occurring only once.

The chain recombines TRBV18 with TRBJ2-1; unclear D gene. Material: blood, obtained before antiretroviral therapy. The origin of this receptor is an adult with HIV infection. The CDR3 is CASSPTPKSYNEQFF. The CDR3 nucleotides are TGTGCCAGCTCACCAACACCCAAAAGCTACAATGAGCAGTTCTTC. Full variable domain (outside the CDR3, taken from reference TRBV18 and TRBJ2-1): NAGVMQNPRHLVRRRGQEARLRCSPMKGHSHVYWYRQLPEEGLKFMVYLQKENIIDESGMPKERFSAEFPKEGPSILRIQQVVRGDSAAYFCASSPTPKSYNEQFFGPGTRLTVL.